In this sample, the clone carrying this T cell receptor beta chain turned up a few times. Its antigen is still unknown. Every bit of the isolated RNA underwent reverse transcription, so sequencing read expressed TCRB transcripts. This table comes from immunoSEQ multiplex PCR, and its TCRdb copy is limited to in-frame clones, with some not included. The sample lists a few hundred thousand clones; around 15% were seen once. The sample originates from a study of beta chain features in type 1 diabetes. Notes on the study in general: Individuals with type 1 diabetes displayed fewer insertions and more deletions at VDJ junctions. In every one of the four CD4+ subsets, TCRB CDR3s were moderately but significantly shorter in Type 1 diabetes patients.

Central memory, naive, regulatory and stem cell-like memory CD4+ cells were sorted by CD45RO/CCR7/CD25/CD127/CD95/CD27. Sequenced sample: central memory CD4+ T cells from blood. The TCR comes from a young man in good health.

This CDR3 is CASSYSRRANTGELFF. Written as DNA, the CDR3 is TGTGCCAGCAGTTACTCAAGGCGGGCGAACACCGGGGAGCTGTTTTTT. The V gene is TRBV6-6, the J gene TRBJ2-2, with D possibly matching TRBD2 (5 bases). V shed 0 bases and J shed 0 bases, with 8 bases lying between them. Germline CDR1 MNHNY, CDR2 SVGAGI (reference sequence). This CDR3 has 16 residues.